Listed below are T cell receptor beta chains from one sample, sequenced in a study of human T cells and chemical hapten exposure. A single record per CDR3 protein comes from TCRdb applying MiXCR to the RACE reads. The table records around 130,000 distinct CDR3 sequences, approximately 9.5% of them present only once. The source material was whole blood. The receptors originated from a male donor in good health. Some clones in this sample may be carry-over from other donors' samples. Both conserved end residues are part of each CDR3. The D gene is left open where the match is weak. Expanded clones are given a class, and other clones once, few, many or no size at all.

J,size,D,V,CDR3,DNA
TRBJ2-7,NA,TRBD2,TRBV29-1,CSVQGGSGRVYEQYF,TGCAGCGTTCAAGGAGGGAGCGGGAGGGTCTACGAGCAGTACTTC
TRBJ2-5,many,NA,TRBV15,CATSRDEKRKETQYF,TGTGCCACCAGCAGAGATGAGAAGCGAAAAGAGACCCAGTACTTC
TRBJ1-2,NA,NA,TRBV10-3,CAISGNYGYTF,TGTGCCATCAGTGGAAACTATGGCTACACCTTC
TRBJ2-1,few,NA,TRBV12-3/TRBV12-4,CASSQPPGRGYNEQFF,TGTGCCAGCAGCCAACCCCCGGGTCGGGGCTACAATGAGCAGTTCTTC
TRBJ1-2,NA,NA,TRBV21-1,CASSNRVDTYGYTF,TGTGCCAGCAGCAATCGTGTGGATACATATGGCTACACCTTC
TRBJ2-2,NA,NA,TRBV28,CASSLLPRAHTGELFF,TGTGCCAGCAGTTTACTTCCCAGGGCTCACACCGGGGAGCTGTTTTTT
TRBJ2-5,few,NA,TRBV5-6,CASSLPAGGRRETQYF,TGTGCCAGCAGCTTGCCGGCAGGAGGGAGACGTGAGACCCAGTACTTC
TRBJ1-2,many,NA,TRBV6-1,CAGGRGANYGYTF,TGTGCAGGAGGACGCGGGGCTAACTATGGCTACACCTTC
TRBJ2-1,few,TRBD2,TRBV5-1,CASSLAASGSYEQFF,TGCGCCAGCAGCTTGGCGGCTAGCGGGAGTTATGAGCAGTTCTTC
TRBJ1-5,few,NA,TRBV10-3,CAISLAGDNQPQHF,TGTGCCATCAGCCTTGCAGGGGACAATCAGCCCCAGCATTTT
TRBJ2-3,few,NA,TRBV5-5,CASIRRDGILDTQYF,TGTGCCAGCATCCGCCGGGACGGTATCCTCGATACGCAGTATTTT
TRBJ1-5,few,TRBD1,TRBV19,CASSMGTGRDQPQHF,TGTGCCAGTAGTATGGGGACAGGGAGAGATCAGCCCCAGCATTTT
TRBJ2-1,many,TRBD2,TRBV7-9,CASSSRLAENNEQFF,TGTGCCAGCAGCTCACGACTAGCGGAAAACAATGAGCAGTTCTTC
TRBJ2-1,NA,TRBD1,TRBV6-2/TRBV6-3,CASSLGQGNEQFF,TGTGCCAGCAGCCTAGGACAGGGCAATGAGCAGTTCTTC
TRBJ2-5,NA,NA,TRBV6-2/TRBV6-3,CASKNRAEETQYF,TGTGCCAGCAAAAACAGGGCGGAAGAGACCCAGTACTTC
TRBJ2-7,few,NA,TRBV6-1,CASSVGVEFFQYF,TGTGCCAGCAGTGTCGGTGTAGAGTTCTTTCAGTACTTC
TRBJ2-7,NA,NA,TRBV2,CASKEASYEQYF,TGTGCCAGCAAGGAGGCCTCCTACGAGCAGTACTTC
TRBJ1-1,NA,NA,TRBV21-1,CASSRGLNTEAFF,TGTGCCAGCAGCAGGGGGTTGAACACTGAAGCTTTCTTT
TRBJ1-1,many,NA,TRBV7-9,CASSFGFGQDDTEAFF,TGTGCCAGCAGCTTTGGGTTTGGGCAGGATGACACTGAAGCTTTCTTT
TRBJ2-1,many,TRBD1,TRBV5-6,CASSSGQGYEQFF,TGTGCCAGCAGCTCGGGACAGGGCTATGAGCAGTTCTTC
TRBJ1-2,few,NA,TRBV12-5,CASGADRTYGYTF,TGTGCTAGTGGTGCCGACAGGACCTATGGCTACACCTTC
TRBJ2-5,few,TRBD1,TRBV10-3,CAISDQGVTQETQYF,TGTGCCATCAGTGACCAGGGGGTCACTCAAGAGACCCAGTACTTC
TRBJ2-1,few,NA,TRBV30,CAWGGGTSYNEQFF,TGTGCCTGGGGAGGGGGTACTTCCTACAATGAGCAGTTCTTC
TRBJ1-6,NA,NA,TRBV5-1,CASSLDPDRVYNSPLHF,TGCGCCAGCAGCTTGGATCCGGACCGAGTCTATAATTCACCCCTCCACTTT
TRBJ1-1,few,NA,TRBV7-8,CASSSSGGAGTEAFF,TGTGCCAGCAGCTCCAGCGGGGGGGCGGGGACTGAAGCTTTCTTT
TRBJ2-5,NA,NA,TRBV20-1,CSATRKETQYF,TGCAGTGCTACCCGAAAAGAGACCCAGTACTTC
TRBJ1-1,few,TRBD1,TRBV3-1,CASSPPGTGLNTEAFF,TGTGCCAGCAGCCCCCCAGGGACAGGCTTGAACACTGAAGCTTTCTTT
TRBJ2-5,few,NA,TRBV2,CASSLGPTYF,TGTGCCAGCAGTTTGGGGCCCACCTACTTC
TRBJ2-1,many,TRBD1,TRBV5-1,CASSLAIGQGVEQFF,TGCGCCAGCAGCTTGGCCATAGGACAGGGGGTCGAGCAGTTCTTC
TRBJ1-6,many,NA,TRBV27,CASSEQGYNSPLHF,TGTGCCAGCAGTGAACAGGGTTATAATTCACCCCTCCACTTT
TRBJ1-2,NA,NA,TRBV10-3,CAISDGGSIYGYTF,TGTGCCATCAGTGACGGGGGTTCTATCTATGGCTACACCTTC
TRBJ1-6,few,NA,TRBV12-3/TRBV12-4,CASSLDGGKILGSPLHF,TGTGCCAGCAGTTTAGATGGGGGGAAAATTTTGGGTTCACCCCTCCACTTT
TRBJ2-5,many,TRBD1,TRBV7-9,CASRKGAGRETQYF,TGTGCCAGCAGAAAGGGGGCAGGAAGAGAGACCCAGTACTTC
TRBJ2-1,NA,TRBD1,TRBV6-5,CASSSSGGEQFF,TGTGCCAGCAGTTCTTCAGGGGGTGAGCAGTTCTTC
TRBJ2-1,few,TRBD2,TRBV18,CASSPLAGESSGSYNEQFF,TGTGCCAGCTCACCACTAGCGGGAGAAAGTAGCGGCTCCTACAATGAGCAGTTCTTC
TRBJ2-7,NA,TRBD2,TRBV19,CASSPLRGGPPEEQYF,TGTGCCAGTAGTCCCTTACGCGGGGGGCCTCCCGAGGAGCAGTACTTC
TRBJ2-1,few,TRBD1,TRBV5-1,CASSLTGGSYNEQFF,TGCGCCAGCAGCTTGACAGGGGGCTCCTACAATGAGCAGTTCTTC
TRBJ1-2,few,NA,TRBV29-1,CSAVVAFYGYTF,TGCAGCGCGGTGGTAGCCTTCTATGGCTACACCTTC
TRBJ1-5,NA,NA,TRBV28,CASSFRGPGQPQHF,TGTGCCAGCAGTTTCCGAGGGCCCGGGCAGCCCCAGCATTTT
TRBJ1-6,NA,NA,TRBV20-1,CSAREGGDSYNSPLHF,TGCAGTGCTAGGGAGGGGGGGGACTCCTATAATTCACCCCTCCACTTT
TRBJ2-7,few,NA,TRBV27,CASSFPGAEQYF,TGTGCCAGCAGTTTTCCGGGGGCCGAGCAGTACTTC
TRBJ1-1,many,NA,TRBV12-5,CASGQGQRNTEAFF,TGTGCTAGTGGCCAGGGACAAAGGAACACTGAAGCTTTCTTT
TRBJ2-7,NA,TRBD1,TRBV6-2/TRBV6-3,CASSYSGQGADYEQYF,TGTGCCAGCAGTTACTCGGGACAGGGGGCGGACTACGAGCAGTACTTC
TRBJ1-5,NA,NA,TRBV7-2,CASSTWNNQPQHF,TGTGCCAGCAGCACTTGGAACAATCAGCCCCAGCATTTT
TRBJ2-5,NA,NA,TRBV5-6,CASSLRVLRTQETQYF,TGTGCCAGCAGCTTAAGGGTCCTCCGCACCCAAGAGACCCAGTACTTC
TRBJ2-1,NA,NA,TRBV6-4,CASSDDYNNEQFF,TGTGCCAGCAGTGATGACTACAACAATGAGCAGTTCTTC
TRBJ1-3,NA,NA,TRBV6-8,CASSPDKVAGNTIYF,TGTGCCAGCAGCCCCGATAAAGTCGCGGGAAACACCATATATTTT
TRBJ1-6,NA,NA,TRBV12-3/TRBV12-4,CASSPTGYSPLHF,TGTGCCAGCAGCCCGACAGGTTATTCACCCCTCCACTTT
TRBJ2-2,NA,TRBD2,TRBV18,CASSPGTSAELFF,TGTGCCAGCTCACCAGGGACTAGCGCGGAGCTGTTTTTT
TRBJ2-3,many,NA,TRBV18,CASSPGRGTDTQYF,TGTGCCAGCTCACCGGGCCGGGGCACAGATACGCAGTATTTT
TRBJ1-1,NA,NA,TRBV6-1,CANRADGNTEAFF,TGTGCCAACAGAGCCGACGGGAACACTGAAGCTTTCTTT
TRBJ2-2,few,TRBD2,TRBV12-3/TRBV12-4,CASSFGLAAGELFF,TGTGCCAGCAGTTTTGGACTAGCGGCTGGGGAGCTGTTTTTT
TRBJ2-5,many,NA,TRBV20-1,CSVREGQETQYF,TGCAGTGTTCGCGAGGGACAAGAGACCCAGTACTTC
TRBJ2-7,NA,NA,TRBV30,CAWSVLREQYF,TGTGCCTGGAGTGTACTCCGGGAGCAGTACTTC
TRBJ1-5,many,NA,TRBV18,CASSPGENQPQHF,TGTGCCAGCTCACCAGGGGAGAATCAGCCCCAGCATTTT